The 31 T cell receptor beta chains given below trace back to one sample, sequenced in a study of blood T cells in healthy people across ages. With a J-beta primer mix and a sample-barcoded 5' primer, a second PCR ran roughly 7 to 11 cycles. A single record per CDR3 protein comes from TCRdb applying MiXCR to the 5' RACE reads. The sample lists approximately 1.5 million distinct CDR3 sequences; 40% to 45% were seen once. Sequenced: blood. The receptors were gathered from a woman aged 18-35 years in good health.

This chain connects TRBV4-2 to TRBJ1-2, with TRBD1 identical over 10 bases. Germline-derived CDR1 and CDR2 are LGHNA and YNFKEQ. This CDR3 is built from 14 residues. V shed 8 bases and J 4 bases; nucleotides not matched to a gene: 7. The CDR3 reads CASLRDRGLYGYTF. The CDR3 DNA sequence: TGTGCCAGCCTCCGGGACAGGGGCCTCTATGGCTACACCTTC.

Details on this clonotype: One end of the junction fails to match germline, which may point to a read error. This chain links TRBV2 with TRBJ2-1, with 9 bases identical to TRBD1. This CDR3 region has 16 residues. Germline V gene sequence: CDR1 SNHLY, CDR2 FYNNEI. CDR3 loop: CASRSGQGGSYNERFF. The CDR3 DNA reads TGTGCCAGCAGATCGGGACAGGGAGGCTCCTACAATGAGCGGTTCTTC.

This clonotype was counted between two and nine times. The chain links TRBV12-3 or TRBV12-4 to TRBJ1-2; D remains ambiguous. CDR3 length: 16 residues. V was cut by 10 bases and J by 4 bases, with 25 bases left in between. CDR3 nucleotides: TGTGCCACGGGGAGTCCAAGGGCCTTAGGTGGCTATGGCTACACCTTC. It is translated as CATGSPRALGGYGYTF.

This clonotype occurred once. This rearrangement joins TRBV12-3 or TRBV12-4 to TRBJ2-3, with 12 bases matching TRBD2. V was clipped by 5 bases and J by 11 bases; unmatched bases: 11. The CDR3 consists of 15 residues. The CDR3 region is CASSQTSGRADVQYF. In DNA form, the CDR3 reads TGTGCCAGCAGTCAGACTAGCGGGAGAGCAGATGTGCAGTATTTT.

J is TRBJ2-7 and V is TRBV11-2, with D perhaps matching TRBD2 (6 bases). The V gene lost 4 bases and the J gene lost 0 bases, with 16 bases spanning the gap. The germline V gene encodes CDR1 SGHAT and CDR2 FQNNGV. The CDR3 loop spans 16 amino acids. CDR3 DNA sequence: TGTGCCAGCAGCTGGTCCGGGACTGGGAGCTCCTACGAGCAGTACTTC. Amino acid sequence: CASSWSGTGSSYEQYF.

This clonotype came up a few times. This chain connects TRBV5-1 to TRBJ2-1; D may match TRBD1 or TRBD2 (6 bases each). The CDR3 length is 13 residues. Germline CDR1 and CDR2: SGHRS and YFSETQ. Trimming shortened V by 5 bases and J by 10 bases, and 16 bases separated the two germline ends. The CDR3 loop is CASSWGAAGEQFF. The CDR3 bases are TGCGCCAGCAGTTGGGGGGCCGCTGGGGAGCAGTTCTTC.

This chain joins TRBV5-1 and TRBJ2-1; D gene unclear. In germline, CDR1 is SGHRS, CDR2 YFSETQ. Trimming left V 0 bases short and J 0 bases short, with 10 bases between. The CDR3 contains 16 residues. The CDR3 sequence: CASSLASPRSYNEQFF. The CDR3 DNA sequence: TGCGCCAGCAGCTTGGCCTCTCCACGCTCCTACAATGAGCAGTTCTTC.

A note on this clonotype: Germline is not matched at one junction end, which may reflect a read error. The genes are TRBV6-2 or TRBV6-3 and TRBJ2-1; 7 bases are shared with TRBD2. The CDR3 runs 20 residues. The germline CDR1 and CDR2 sequences are MNHEY and SVGEGT. The CDR3 bases are TGTACCAGCACTTTACGCCTATCTGAGCGGGGTGCTAGCTCCTACAATGAGCAGTTCTTC. This sequence encodes CTSTLRLSERGASSYNEQFF.

This rearrangement joins TRBV20-1 to TRBJ2-5, with no clear D. The CDR3 runs 12 residues. Per the germline V gene, CDR1 is DFQATT and CDR2 is SNEGSKA (reference sequence). The V gene lost 4 bases and the J gene lost 2 bases, with 8 bases spanning the gap. The CDR3 reads CSANGGQETQYF. DNA of the CDR3: TGCAGTGCTAATGGCGGTCAAGAGACCCAGTACTTC.

With respect to this clonotype: In this CDR3 the conserved last residue, phenylalanine or tryptophan, is missing, so a read error is likely. CDR3 loop: CASSQGLTSGYQETQYL. Here the CDR3 DNA reads TGCGCCAGCAGCCAAGGCCTGACTAGCGGTTACCAAGAGACCCAGTACTTA. The J gene is TRBJ2-5, the V gene TRBV4-1; TRBD2 aligns across 9 bases. CDR3 length: 17 residues. The germline V gene has CDR1 MGHRA and CDR2 YSYEKL. V lost 1 base and J lost 0; bases outside the gene matches: 6.

This clonotype was detected once. This chain joins TRBV13 and TRBJ1-2, with TRBD1 matching over 8 bases. The germline V gene has CDR1 PRHDT and CDR2 FYEKMQ (reference sequence). V was clipped by 3 bases and J by 2 bases; unmatched bases: 5. The CDR3 runs to 15 residues. The CDR3 region is CASSFGQGRNYGYTF. CDR3 nucleotides: TGTGCCAGCAGCTTCGGACAGGGAAGAAACTATGGCTACACCTTC.

The chain's CDR3 is CASSWGGEEYF. DNA for the CDR3: TGCGCCAGCAGCTGGGGGGGAGAGGAGTACTTC. The chain carries TRBV5-1 and TRBJ2-5, with 7 bases matching TRBD2. Trimming cost V 3 bases and J 12 bases; bases outside gene matches: 5. This CDR3 contains 11 residues. Germline loops: CDR1 SGHRS, CDR2 YFSETQ.

Only a few counts were recorded for this clonotype. The V call is TRBV12-3 or TRBV12-4, the J call TRBJ2-3; a possible D gene is TRBD1 (5 bases). V was clipped by 8 bases and J by 3 bases, with 12 bases between them. The CDR3 length is 13 residues. The CDR3 DNA follows: TGTGCCAGCGCTGGGCCAGGGACAGATACGCAGTATTTT. As protein: CASAGPGTDTQYF.

This chain links TRBV12-5 with TRBJ2-3, with D possibly called TRBD1 or TRBD2 (7 bases each). Germline CDR1 and CDR2: LGHNT and FRNRAP. V was shortened by 3 bases and J by 1 base, with 17 bases between the two germline ends. The CDR3 is made up of 17 amino acids. This CDR3 reads CASGFQAGGAGTDTQYF. The CDR3 nucleotides read TGTGCTAGTGGTTTTCAGGCAGGGGGGGCCGGCACAGATACGCAGTATTTT.

Only a few counts were recorded for this clonotype. The chain carries TRBV9 and TRBJ2-3; 7 bases fit TRBD2. CDR3 length: 14 amino acids. Germline V gene lookup returns CDR1 SGDLS and CDR2 YYNGEE. Unmatched junction bases numbered 3, after V lost 0 bases and J lost 5 bases. CDR3 sequence reads: CASSVGVAGDTQYF. The CDR3 coding sequence is TGTGCCAGCAGCGTAGGGGTAGCGGGAGATACGCAGTATTTT.

The gene calls are TRBV6-2 or TRBV6-3 and TRBJ1-2; 8 bases agree with TRBD1. Germline trimming cut 0 bases from V and 6 bases from J; bases unmatched to any gene: 6. Germline loops: CDR1 MNHEY, CDR2 SVGEGT. CDR3 length: 15 residues. CDR3 coding DNA: TGTGCCAGCAGTTACTCAGTCCAGGGGGCGAATGGCTACACCTTC. This codes for CASSYSVQGANGYTF.

This chain connects TRBV7-2 to TRBJ2-1, with unresolved D. The J call may be mistaken, given a closer DNA end match to TRBJ2-7. This CDR3 is built from 13 residues. Germline V gene sequence: CDR1 SGHTA, CDR2 FQGNSA. The CDR3 region is CASSTVGYNEQYF. Written as DNA, the CDR3 is TGTGCCAGCAGCACCGTCGGTTACAATGAGCAGTACTTC.

This rearrangement joins TRBV2 to TRBJ1-2, with 10 bases that match TRBD1. CDR1 and CDR2 (germline): SNHLY, FYNNEI. The junction had 3 bases not matched to a gene; V was cut back by 4 bases and J by 7 bases. This CDR3 region has 13 residues. The CDR3 nucleotides are TGTGCCAGCAGTGGACAGGGGGCCACTGGCTACACCTTC. Protein: CASSGQGATGYTF.

This rearrangement joins TRBV29-1 to TRBJ2-5; possible D gene TRBD2, 6 bases. The J call is doubtful: the DNA matches TRBJ2-7 better. This CDR3 spans 15 amino acids. Germline V gene lookup returns CDR1 SQVTM and CDR2 ANQGSEA. The CDR3 region is CSVEDAGTAYYEQYF. DNA for the CDR3: TGCAGCGTTGAAGATGCGGGGACGGCTTACTACGAGCAGTACTTC.

DNA for the CDR3: TGTGCCATCAGTGGCGGGACAGGGAACAATGAGCAGTTCTTC. The encoded protein is CAISGGTGNNEQFF. This chain joins TRBV10-3 and TRBJ2-1, with TRBD1 matching 9 bases. Unmatched junction bases numbered 3, after V lost 4 bases and J lost 5 bases. This CDR3 is built from 14 residues. Germline CDR1 and CDR2: ENHRY and SYGVKD.

CDR3: CASSLLPGGGIYEQYF. The CDR3 DNA sequence: TGTGCCAGCAGCCTACTCCCAGGCGGGGGAATCTACGAGCAGTACTTC. The chain couples TRBV11-2 to TRBJ2-7, with 7 nucleotides matching TRBD2. The CDR3 extends over 16 amino acids. V gave up 5 bases and J gave up 3 bases; unmatched junction bases: 13. Per germline, CDR1 SGHAT and CDR2 FQNNGV. The variable domain in full, completed from reference TRBV11-2 and TRBJ2-7, reads EAGVAQSPRYKIIEKRQSVAFWCNPISGHATLYWYQQILGQGPKLLIQFQNNGVVDDSQLPKDRFSAERLKGVDSTLKIQPAKLEDSAVYLCASSLLPGGGIYEQYFGPGTRLTVT.

V and J are TRBV27 and TRBJ2-4, with 10 bases aligning to TRBD1. The DNA end favors TRBJ2-7, so the J call may be wrong. Per germline, CDR1 MNHEY and CDR2 SMNVEV (reference sequence). The CDR3 runs 16 residues. CDR3 in amino acids: CASSLEGTGVSYEQYF. Here the CDR3 DNA reads TGTGCCAGCAGTTTAGAGGGGACAGGGGTTTCCTACGAGCAGTACTTC.

V gene TRBV7-8 combines with J gene TRBJ2-7; D may match TRBD1 or TRBD2 (5 bases each). V was cut by 5 bases and J by 4 bases, with 21 bases left in between. Per germline, CDR1 SGHVS and CDR2 FQNEAQ. This CDR3 contains 16 residues. The CDR3 nucleotides read TGTGCCAGCAGCGAGGCGGGTGGGGGATTCCCTTACGAGCAGTACTTC. It specifies CASSEAGGGFPYEQYF.

This clonotype has only a few counts. J is TRBJ2-1 and V is TRBV20-1, with TRBD1 as a possible D gene (7 bases). CDR1 is DFQATT and CDR2 is SNEGSKA in the germline V gene (reference sequence). This CDR3 has 16 residues. V dropped 6 bases and J dropped 0 bases, with 18 bases sitting between them. The CDR3 nucleotides are TGCAGTGCCGATTTACCTCAGGGGGGCTCCTACAATGAGCAGTTCTTC. Translation gives CSADLPQGGSYNEQFF.

This rearrangement joins TRBV6-1 to TRBJ2-6, with D possibly matching TRBD1 (5 bases). This CDR3 contains 17 residues. V was trimmed by 4 bases and J by 0 bases, leaving 13 bases between them. Germline loops: CDR1 MNHNS, CDR2 SASEGT. The CDR3 bases are TGTGCCAGCAGTGGACAGTTCTACGACTCTGGGGCCAACGTCCTGACTTTC. It is translated as CASSGQFYDSGANVLTF.

This clonotype was seen only a few times. The genes are TRBV20-1 and TRBJ1-1; TRBD1 might be the D (5 bases). The V end was cut by 3 bases, the J end by 1 base, with 9 bases between. CDR1 DFQATT and CDR2 SNEGSKA come from the germline V gene (reference sequence). This CDR3 is 13 amino acids long. CDR3 nucleotides: TGCAGTGCTAGTAGGGACCAGAACACTGAAGCTTTCTTT. This gives the protein CSASRDQNTEAFF.

This chain connects TRBV7-9 to TRBJ1-1; D is unresolved. The CDR3 runs 14 residues. V lost 6 bases and J 0 bases, leaving 11 bases between the germline ends. Germline V gene lookup returns CDR1 SEHNR and CDR2 FQNEAQ (reference sequence). The DNA for the CDR3 is TGTGCCAGCAGGCCCCCTACAGTGAACACTGAAGCTTTCTTT. Translated, it gives CASRPPTVNTEAFF.

The chain links TRBV28 to TRBJ2-7; 9 positions match TRBD2. The J call is in doubt because the DNA end fits TRBJ2-5 better. This CDR3 contains 16 residues. The germline CDR1 and CDR2 sequences are MDHEN and SYDVKM. This CDR3 reads CASRSLTGGGAETQYF. CDR3 in DNA: TGTGCCAGCAGGAGCCTCACTGGCGGGGGGGCGGAGACCCAGTACTTC.

This chain links TRBV29-1 with TRBJ2-3, with D perhaps TRBD2 (5 bases). V lost 8 bases and J lost 6, with 12 bases in between. Germline CDR1 is SQVTM and CDR2 is ANQGSEA. The CDR3 extends over 11 amino acids. The CDR3 DNA reads TGCAGCTTACACGAGGGCGATACGCAGTATTTT. Amino acid sequence: CSLHEGDTQYF.

The chain employs TRBV5-1 and TRBJ2-1, with 8 nucleotides matching TRBD2. The CDR3 is 16 residues long. The V gene end was trimmed by 3 bases and the J gene end by 7 bases; junction bases not matched to a gene: 12. Germline lookup yields CDR1 SGHRS and CDR2 YFSETQ. The CDR3 DNA sequence: TGCGCCAGCAGCTCCACCAGCGGGACTAGTTATAATGAGCAGTTCTTC. Its translation: CASSSTSGTSYNEQFF.

This clonotype occurred a few times. The V call is TRBV28, the J call TRBJ1-1; D possibly corresponds to TRBD1 (5 bases). The germline V gene encodes CDR1 MDHEN and CDR2 SYDVKM. Trimming stripped 5 bases from V and 5 bases from J, with 18 bases between. The CDR3 spans 15 residues. CDR3 nucleotides: TGTGCCAGCAGTCCGGGGGGAGAGGGGAGGACTGAAGCTTTCTTT. As protein: CASSPGGEGRTEAFF.